This T cell receptor beta chain was documented in a study of T cell changes during pregnancy in multiple sclerosis (dated by TCRdb to about 2019). Background for the entire study: In women with multiple sclerosis, the researchers looked at how the T cell repertoire shifted as pregnancy progressed.

Library prep was done by the immunoSEQ multiplex PCR assay. TCRdb stores this immuneACCESS table with in-frame sequences only. Part of the clones is absent; in the studies checked, under half of the shortfall reflects unresolved V genes, and no reason is known for the rest. For this sample the table gives about 40,000 clones, of which more than 85% were detected only once. Roughly 0.5% of the sample comes from the top ten. In the case of this clone: Its antigen is unknown. One base away there is no much larger clone; base qualities are not given.

From cysteine to phenylalanine, the CDR3 is 15 amino acids long. Of all the DNA, just the CDR3 is kept, 45 bases in frame from base 1. Germline trimming amounts to 0 bases on V and 6 bases on J, with 6 as the count of junction bases outside the gene matches. In the germline V gene (reference sequence), CDR1 corresponds to GTSNPN and CDR2 to SVGIG. Sample: CD4+ T cells from peripheral blood mononuclear cells, taken in the second trimester of pregnancy. In this chain, TRBV30 is recombined with TRBJ1-4, with 8 bases aligning to TRBD1. The clonotype originates from a female donor in good health, enrolled as a control in a pregnancy study. The DNA sequence follows: TGTGCCTGGAGTGTTCAATCAGGGGGCTATGAAAAACTGTTTTTT. This codes for CAWSVQSGGYEKLFF.